A single sample gave rise to the 28 T cell receptor beta chains below, sequenced in a study of T cell repertoires in cytomegalovirus infection. TCRdb recomputed calls from the reads with MiXCR, one row per CDR3 protein. This sample has about 130,000 distinct CDR3 sequences; around 25% occur once, and the top ten carry roughly 33%. These receptors have no identified antigens. The specimen sequenced was PBMCs, sequenced either directly or after in vitro stimulation (not recorded which). Receptors originate from a human donor in good health (CMV status not recorded). Some clones in this sample may be carry-over from other donors' samples.

This clonotype has only a few counts. The genes are TRBV11-2 and TRBJ1-2, with D uncertain. Germline V gene sequence: CDR1 SGHAT, CDR2 FQNNGV. This CDR3 region has 15 residues. Trimming took 7 bases from V and 2 from J, leaving 17 bases between them. CDR3 in DNA: TGTGCCAGCAACCCCCTGGCAGGAGAGAACTATGGCTACACCTTC. It is translated as CASNPLAGENYGYTF. Looking up the rest from reference TRBV11-2 and TRBJ1-2 gives the full variable domain: EAGVAQSPRYKIIEKRQSVAFWCNPISGHATLYWYQQILGQGPKLLIQFQNNGVVDDSQLPKDRFSAERLKGVDSTLKIQPAKLEDSAVYLCASNPLAGENYGYTFGSGTRLTVV.

V is TRBV4-3 and J is TRBJ2-5, with D maybe TRBD1 (7 bases). From germline, CDR1 is LGHNA and CDR2 YSLEER. V was pared by 4 bases and J by 5 bases, with 14 bases between. This CDR3 spans 14 amino acids. As DNA, the CDR3 is TGCGCCAGCAGCCCCAGACAGGGAGGTGAGACCCAGTACTTC. It specifies CASSPRQGGETQYF.

In its sample, this clonotype was seen once. This sequence joins TRBV7-2 and TRBJ2-5; maybe TRBD2 (5 bases). The CDR3 runs 14 residues. With 3 bases removed from V and 2 bases from J, the gap between germline ends came to 10 bases. Germline V lookup: CDR1 SGHTA, CDR2 FQGNSA. For the CDR3, the DNA is TGTGCCAGCAGCTTTGTCAGACTACAAGAGACCCAGTACTTC. Translating gives CASSFVRLQETQYF.

This clonotype was observed once. This rearrangement joins TRBV19 to TRBJ2-7, with 13 bases lining up with TRBD2. Germline-derived CDR1 and CDR2 are LNHDA and SQIVND (reference sequence). The junction had 13 bases not matched to a gene; V was cut back by 2 bases and J by 3 bases. The CDR3 consists of 19 residues. The CDR3 coding sequence is TGTGCCAGTAGTATATCCCAGTGGACTAGCGGGAGAAGGGTCTACGAGCAGTACTTC. This gives the protein CASSISQWTSGRRVYEQYF.

The V call is TRBV20-1, the J call TRBJ1-5; 9 bases align to TRBD1. Germline-derived CDR1 and CDR2 are DFQATT and SNEGSKA (reference sequence). V lost 6 bases to trimming and J lost 8 bases; unmatched junction nucleotides: 5. The CDR3 is 12 residues long. CDR3 in DNA: TGCAGTGCGTGGACAGGGGCCGAGCCCCAGCATTTT. Translating gives CSAWTGAEPQHF.

Turning to this clonotype: This may arise from a read error, as a much more abundant clone is one base away. The chain employs TRBV4-1 and TRBJ1-1, with 8 bases fitting TRBD1. This CDR3 is 16 amino acids long. V lost 4 bases and J lost 2; bases outside the gene matches: 9. Germline CDR1 reads MGHRA; CDR2 reads YSYEKL. The CDR3 DNA reads TGCGCCAGCAGCCTCCGGACAGGGCGCATAAACACTGAAGCTTTCTTT. It specifies CASSLRTGRINTEAFF.

The V and J genes are TRBV19 and TRBJ2-3, with a weak D call TRBD1 (5 bases). The CDR3 covers 14 residues. V was trimmed by 2 bases and J by 4 bases, leaving 10 bases between them. CDR1 LNHDA and CDR2 SQIVND come from the germline V gene (reference sequence). In DNA form, the CDR3 reads TGTGCCAGTAGTATACAGGGCACCGCAGATACGCAGTATTTT. It translates to CASSIQGTADTQYF.

This clonotype occurred a few times. V usage is TRBV4-1 and J usage is TRBJ2-7, with 14 positions matching TRBD2. V was pared by 5 bases and J by 6 bases, with 6 bases of the junction left unmatched. Looked up from germline, CDR1 is MGHRA and CDR2 is YSYEKL. The CDR3 is 15 residues long. CDR3 sequence reads: CASSRGLAGAGEQYV. The CDR3 nucleotides read TGCGCCAGCAGCAGGGGACTAGCGGGAGCGGGCGAGCAGTACGTC.

This clonotype has more than one count but fewer than ten. The V and J genes are TRBV4-3 and TRBJ1-5, with D possibly matching TRBD1 (5 bases). The V end lost 0 bases, the J end lost 2 bases, and 11 bases lay between the germline ends. The CDR3 extends over 16 amino acids. Germline CDR1 LGHNA, CDR2 YSLEER. CDR3 protein: CASSQDTGGRNQPQHF. CDR3 nucleotides: TGCGCCAGCAGCCAAGATACGGGGGGACGCAATCAGCCCCAGCATTTT.

The chain links TRBV6-1 to TRBJ2-1, with 8 bases identical to TRBD2. The germline V gene encodes CDR1 MNHNS and CDR2 SASEGT. The V segment lost 5 bases and the J segment 6 bases; nucleotides outside the gene matches: 9. The CDR3 spans 15 residues. The CDR3 DNA sequence: TGTGCCAGCAGTCGGGGAGCGGGAGCTAGCAATGAGCAGTTCTTC. It specifies CASSRGAGASNEQFF.

This chain uses TRBV6-2 or TRBV6-3 with TRBJ2-1; D may be TRBD1 (5 bases). This CDR3 is built from 12 residues. Germline V gene sequence: CDR1 MNHEY, CDR2 SVGEGT. Trimming left V 5 bases short and J 7 bases short, with 9 bases between. Written as DNA, the CDR3 is TGTGCCAGCAGTAGGGGTTGGAATGAGCAGTTCTTC. Its translation is CASSRGWNEQFF.

The chain recombines TRBV6-6 with TRBJ2-1, with 9 bases identical to TRBD2. Germline V gene data show CDR1 as MNHNY and CDR2 as SVGAGI (reference sequence). J gave up 6 bases and V 0 bases, and 6 bases lay outside the gene matches. The CDR3 sequence is 16 residues long. CDR3 sequence: CASSYSNAGGGNEQFF. DNA of the CDR3: TGTGCCAGCAGTTACTCGAATGCGGGAGGGGGCAATGAGCAGTTCTTC.

The chain carries TRBV7-6 and TRBJ2-1, with TRBD2 matching over 8 bases. CDR1 is SGHVS and CDR2 is FNYEAQ in the germline V gene. This CDR3 contains 15 residues. V lost 1 base, J lost 8 bases, and 7 bases stayed unmatched. Here the CDR3 reads CASSLVGGGLDEQFF. Here the CDR3 DNA reads TGTGCCAGCAGCTTAGTCGGGGGGGGGCTGGATGAGCAGTTCTTC.

Many counts were recorded for this clonotype. This rearrangement joins TRBV7-2 to TRBJ2-3; a weak D match, TRBD1 (7 bases). Trimming removed 5 bases at V and 7 bases at J, with 13 bases between. The length of the CDR3 is 13 residues. Per the germline V gene, CDR1 is SGHTA and CDR2 is FQGNSA. The DNA for the CDR3 is TGTGCCAGCAGCCGACAGGGAGGAAATACGCAGTATTTT. Encoded protein: CASSRQGGNTQYF.

This clonotype has just one count. V and J are TRBV7-9 and TRBJ1-2; 9 positions agree with TRBD1. The CDR3 sequence is 14 residues long. Germline-derived CDR1 and CDR2 are SEHNR and FQNEAQ (reference sequence). V shed 5 bases and J 5 bases; nucleotides not matched to a gene: 6. The CDR3 is CASSKGQGSYGYTF. Here the CDR3 DNA reads TGTGCCAGCAGCAAGGGACAGGGATCTTATGGCTACACCTTC.

This clonotype was picked up a small number of times. The chain has TRBV5-3 and TRBJ2-4, with D perhaps assigned TRBD1 or TRBD2 (5 bases each). TRBV5-3 is given ORF status, its function remaining uncertain. V was pared by 0 bases and J by 0 bases, with 25 bases between. CDR3 size: 21 residues. The CDR3 DNA sequence: TGTGCCAGAAGCTTGGGACGTGGGGGAGATTATAACCCACTAGCCAAAAACATTCAGTACTTC. Translated, it gives CARSLGRGGDYNPLAKNIQYF.

V gene TRBV6-2 or TRBV6-3 combines with J gene TRBJ2-1, with 7 bases matching TRBD2. Germline assignment: CDR1 MNHEY and CDR2 SVGEGT. The CDR3 extends over 16 amino acids. V trimming: 8 bases; J trimming: 8 bases; junction bases outside the gene matches: 18. The CDR3 sequence: CASCKLRLAADYEQFF. The CDR3 DNA sequence: TGTGCCAGCTGTAAACTTAGACTAGCCGCAGATTATGAGCAGTTCTTC.

The rearrangement uses TRBV7-6 and TRBJ2-1, with D possibly TRBD1 on 5 matching bases. Trimming took off 4 bases at V and 6 bases at J, with 10 bases between the two ends. The CDR3 length is 13 residues. Germline CDR1 is SGHVS and CDR2 is FNYEAQ. The CDR3 is CASSSRVSNEQFF. The CDR3 bases are TGTGCCAGCAGCTCCAGGGTTTCCAATGAGCAGTTCTTC.

This clonotype was recorded a few times. The chain is built from TRBV14 and TRBJ1-1, with D unclear. This CDR3 region has 13 residues. Germline assignment: CDR1 SGHDN and CDR2 FVKESK. Trimming took off 4 bases at V and 8 bases at J, with 14 bases between the two ends. The CDR3 nucleotides read TGTGCCAGCAGCCCCCAGGATCGAGGGGAAGCTTTCTTT. Its translation is CASSPQDRGEAFF.

This clonotype was detected only a few times. V usage is TRBV19 and J usage is TRBJ2-1; D gene unclear. From germline, CDR1 is LNHDA and CDR2 SQIVND (reference sequence). The length of the CDR3 is 14 residues. V lost 3 bases and J lost 8, with 14 bases in between. The CDR3 loop is CASSIRAFVHEQFF. The CDR3 DNA reads TGTGCCAGTAGTATTAGGGCCTTTGTGCATGAGCAGTTCTTC. The full variable domain, completed using reference TRBV19 and TRBJ2-1, is DGGITQSPKYLFRKEGQNVTLSCEQNLNHDAMYWYRQDPGQGLRLIYYSQIVNDFQKGDIAEGYSVSREKKESFPLTVTSAQKNPTAFYLCASSIRAFVHEQFFGPGTRLTVL.

The V call is TRBV7-2, the J call TRBJ2-1, with D perhaps TRBD1 (6 bases). Trimming took 5 bases from V and 8 from J, leaving 22 bases between them. From germline, CDR1 is SGHTA and CDR2 FQGNSA. This CDR3 region has 16 residues. The CDR3 DNA reads TGTGCCAGCAGCAACAGGGCGGATTCAGGTCGGGATGAGCAGTTCTTC. Protein sequence: CASSNRADSGRDEQFF.

The chain links TRBV29-1 to TRBJ1-3; D unclear. The length of the CDR3 is 14 residues. Between the trimmed V and J ends, which lost 0 bases and 4 bases, there was a span of 10 bases. In germline, CDR1 is SQVTM, CDR2 ANQGSEA. Here the CDR3 reads CSVEDARAGNTIYF. CDR3 bases: TGCAGCGTTGAAGATGCGAGAGCCGGAAACACCATATATTTT. The full variable domain, its missing parts supplied by reference TRBV29-1 and TRBJ1-3, is SAVISQKPSRDICQRGTSLTIQCQVDSQVTMMFWYRQQPGQSLTLIATANQGSEATYESGFVIDKFPISRPNLTFSTLTVSNMSPEDSSIYLCSVEDARAGNTIYFGEGSWLTVV.

This clonotype was seen at least ten times. The chain recombines TRBV7-8 with TRBJ1-2; TRBD1 agrees at 7 bases. The CDR3 is made up of 17 amino acids. V was pared by 8 bases and J by 7 bases, with 22 bases of the junction left unmatched. Germline lookup yields CDR1 SGHVS and CDR2 FQNEAQ. The DNA of the CDR3 is TGTGCCAGCCGTCCGGATATGGTCGGCAGGGGGTTGTCTGGCTACACCTTC. Translation gives CASRPDMVGRGLSGYTF.

This clonotype was seen many times. The rearrangement uses TRBV7-9 and TRBJ2-5; perhaps TRBD2 as D (6 bases). This CDR3 has 14 residues. V shed 5 bases and J shed 4 bases, with 14 bases lying between them. Germline CDR1 is SEHNR and CDR2 is FQNEAQ (reference sequence). CDR3 nucleotides: TGTGCCAGCAGCCATCGGACTACCACAGAGACCCAGTACTTC. This sequence encodes CASSHRTTTETQYF. The whole variable domain, filled in from reference TRBV7-9 and TRBJ2-5, reads DTGVSQNPRHKITKRGQNVTFRCDPISEHNRLYWYRQTLGQGPEFLTYFQNEAQLEKSRLLSDRFSAERPKGSFSTLEIQRTEQGDSAMYLCASSHRTTTETQYFGPGTRLLVL.

Sample share makes this clonotype medium-sized. The chain carries TRBV7-9 and TRBJ1-6; D is unresolved. This CDR3 spans 17 amino acids. V was trimmed by 4 bases and J by 10 bases, leaving 23 bases between them. Germline V lookup: CDR1 SEHNR, CDR2 FQNEAQ (reference sequence). CDR3 amino acids: CASSSHEGGGASSPLHF. The CDR3, as DNA: TGTGCCAGCAGCTCCCATGAGGGAGGAGGCGCCAGCTCACCCCTCCACTTT.

This clonotype was counted only a few times. This rearrangement joins TRBV20-1 to TRBJ2-3; 10 bases match TRBD1. V shed 6 bases and J 4 bases; nucleotides not matched to a gene: 10. The CDR3 is made up of 15 amino acids. Germline V gene sequence: CDR1 DFQATT, CDR2 SNEGSKA (reference sequence). The CDR3 nucleotides read TGCAGTGCCCGCACGGGACAGGGGCGCGCAGATACGCAGTATTTT. Its translation: CSARTGQGRADTQYF.

The sample holds a few counts of this clonotype. The chain recombines TRBV5-1 with TRBJ2-5; D not resolved. The CDR3 covers 14 residues. Germline CDR1 and CDR2: SGHRS and YFSETQ. Trimming stripped 3 bases from V and 2 bases from J, with 11 bases between. The chain's CDR3 is CASSSVTTQETQYF. For the CDR3, the DNA is TGCGCCAGCAGCTCGGTGACGACTCAAGAGACCCAGTACTTC.

This chain connects TRBV20-1 to TRBJ2-7; D is perhaps TRBD1 (5 bases). V shed 3 bases and J shed 7 bases, with 13 bases lying between them. The CDR3 has 12 amino acids. Germline values: CDR1 DFQATT, CDR2 SNEGSKA (reference sequence). The CDR3 coding sequence is TGCAGTGCTAGTAACCAGGGTGGGGAGCAGTACGTC. Amino acids: CSASNQGGEQYV.